The 25 T cell receptor beta chains reported below all come from one sample, sequenced in a study of blood T cell repertoires in COVID-19. The method was immunoSEQ multiplex PCR; TCRdb's version includes in-frame clones alone and lacks a portion of them. The sample includes about 200,000 clones, approximately 85% seen only once; the top ten take roughly 4.6%. Input material: peripheral blood. These receptors all stem from a woman in her seventies with active or convalescent COVID-19.

J is TRBJ1-6 and V is TRBV7-3; 8 bases are shared with TRBD1. The CDR3 consists of 15 residues. From germline, CDR1 is SGHTA and CDR2 FQGTGA. The V gene end was trimmed by 0 bases and the J gene end by 8 bases; junction bases not matched to a gene: 3. The CDR3 protein is CASSLTAGGDSPLHF. In DNA form, the CDR3 reads TGTGCCAGCAGCTTAACCGCAGGGGGCGATTCACCCCTCCACTTT.

The count of this clone is one. This sequence joins TRBV5-6 and TRBJ1-2; TRBD1 aligns across 9 bases. Trimming removed 1 base from V and 4 bases from J; junction bases left unmatched: 5. The CDR3 sequence is 15 residues long. Germline V CDR1 and CDR2: SGHDT, YYEEEE. CDR3 nucleotides: TGTGCCAGCAGCTTGTGGGGGGACAGGGTCTATGGCTACACCTTC. The encoded protein is CASSLWGDRVYGYTF.

This clone has just one count. The chain recombines TRBV27 with TRBJ2-5; D might be TRBD1 (5 bases). Deletions cut 4 bases from V and 12 bases from J, with 21 bases between. This CDR3 is built from 14 residues. Per germline, CDR1 MNHEY and CDR2 SMNVEV (reference sequence). As DNA, the CDR3 is TGTGCCAGCAGTTCCGACCTCAAGGGGTATCGAAAGTACTTC. As protein: CASSSDLKGYRKYF.

This sequence joins TRBV6-5 and TRBJ2-7; 8 bases align to TRBD1. Germline lookup yields CDR1 MNHEY and CDR2 SVGAGI. This CDR3 is 15 amino acids long. V was clipped by 6 bases and J by 5 bases; unmatched bases: 12. DNA of the CDR3: TGTGCCAGCAGAACGGGACAGGCAATGACCAACGAGCAGTACTTC. Its protein is CASRTGQAMTNEQYF.

V is TRBV6-1 and J is TRBJ2-1, with TRBD2 as a possible D gene (5 bases). This CDR3 is 19 amino acids long. V lost 3 bases and J lost 0, with 21 bases in between. Germline loops: CDR1 MNHNS, CDR2 SASEGT. The CDR3 DNA follows: TGTGCCAGCAGTGAGAGGGCAGTTGAGCGGAAGAGCTCCTACAATGAGCAGTTCTTC. Translating gives CASSERAVERKSSYNEQFF.

The chain uses TRBV29-1 and TRBJ1-1; tentatively, D is TRBD1 (6 bases). V dropped 7 bases and J dropped 2 bases, with 14 bases sitting between them. Per the germline V gene, CDR1 is SQVTM and CDR2 is ANQGSEA. The CDR3 is 13 amino acids. CDR3 coding DNA: TGCAGCGCCCGACCGGACAGCAACACTGAAGCTTTCTTT. Amino acids: CSARPDSNTEAFF.

The chain carries TRBV6-5 and TRBJ1-2; no firm D call. This CDR3 spans 11 amino acids. Germline CDR1 reads MNHEY; CDR2 reads SVGAGI. Trimming removed 2 bases at V and 6 bases at J, with 4 bases between. The CDR3 loop is CASSYRDGYTF. The DNA for the CDR3 is TGTGCCAGCAGTTACCGAGATGGCTACACCTTC.

Only a few counts were recorded for this clone. The chain employs TRBV27 and TRBJ2-5, with TRBD1 identical over 7 bases. V dropped 6 bases and J dropped 3; count of bases not matched to a gene: 13. The V gene's germline CDR1 is MNHEY and CDR2 SMNVEV (reference sequence). The CDR3 is made up of 16 amino acids. In DNA form, the CDR3 reads TGTGCCAGCAGCCGAACATCCTGGGACAGCGAAGAGACCCAGTACTTC. Translation: CASSRTSWDSEETQYF.

This clone is a singleton in its sample. At one end the junction does not follow the germline gene, possibly because of a read error. This chain links TRBV6-6 with TRBJ1-1; no clear D gene. This CDR3 has 12 amino acids. The V gene's germline CDR1 is MNHNY and CDR2 SVGAGI (reference sequence). CDR3 sequence: CASSLYSSEAFF. The CDR3 nucleotides read TGTGCCAGCAGTTTGTACAGCTCTGAGGCTTTCTTT.

The chain recombines TRBV7-9 with TRBJ2-2, with 8 bases lining up with TRBD2. CDR1 SEHNR and CDR2 FQNEAQ come from the germline V gene (reference sequence). Losses at the gene ends were 4 bases for V and 5 bases for J; bases not matched to a gene: 9. The CDR3 is 16 amino acids. CDR3 DNA sequence: TGTGCCAGCAGCTCTCGGGGGGGTACTGGAACCGGGGAGCTGTTTTTT. Translation: CASSSRGGTGTGELFF.

The V and J genes are TRBV6-6 and TRBJ2-7; 7 bases fit TRBD2. The CDR3 consists of 16 residues. The germline gives CDR1 MNHNY, CDR2 SVGAGI (reference sequence). Trimming at V came to 6 bases and at J to 3 bases, leaving 14 bases not matched to a gene. DNA for the CDR3: TGTGCCAGCAGAATTGGACGCCGGGGGGTGGGCTACGAGCAGTACTTC. Protein: CASRIGRRGVGYEQYF.

Comments on this clone: The sample contains more than one DNA sequence encoding this CDR3. The genes are TRBV9 and TRBJ2-7; 7 bases match TRBD1. Germline V gives CDR1 SGDLS, CDR2 YYNGEE. CDR3 length equals 15 residues. V was pared by 0 bases and J by 3 bases, with 6 bases of the junction left unmatched. CDR3 DNA: TGTGCCAGCAGCGTAGCTACAGGGGCCAGCTACGAGCAGTACTTC. Translating gives CASSVATGASYEQYF.

This chain links TRBV11-3 with TRBJ2-7; 9 nucleotides agree with TRBD1. Losses at the gene ends were 0 bases for V and 3 bases for J; bases not matched to a gene: 12. This CDR3 spans 18 amino acids. From germline, CDR1 is SGHNT and CDR2 YENEEA. CDR3 coding DNA: TGTGCCAGCAGCTTAGAGGCCCCGAGGGACAGGGATGACTACGAGCAGTACTTC. Translated: CASSLEAPRDRDDYEQYF.

In its sample, this clone was seen a few times. CDR3 DNA sequence: TGTGCCAGCACTGGCCTAGGCACAGATACGCAGTATTTT. Encoded protein: CASTGLGTDTQYF. The rearrangement uses TRBV27 and TRBJ2-3; D is ambiguous. The V gene lost 7 bases and the J gene lost 1 base, with 9 bases spanning the gap. Germline V CDR1 and CDR2: MNHEY, SMNVEV (reference sequence). The CDR3 contains 13 residues.

This chain joins TRBV7-9 and TRBJ1-2; 7 bases agree with TRBD1. The germline gives CDR1 SEHNR, CDR2 FQNEAQ (reference sequence). The V and J ends lost 8 bases and 1 base, in that order; junction bases with no gene match: 7. The CDR3 length is 14 residues. The CDR3 reads CASPEGAVNYGYTF. The CDR3 DNA is TGTGCCAGCCCAGAGGGGGCAGTTAACTATGGCTACACCTTC.

The CDR3 sequence: CASSQDALAGVTGELFF. CDR3 bases: TGCGCCAGCAGCCAAGATGCCCTAGCGGGAGTTACCGGGGAGCTGTTTTTT. V and J are TRBV4-1 and TRBJ2-2; 10 nucleotides match TRBD2. The V segment lost 0 bases and the J segment 5 bases; nucleotides outside the gene matches: 6. The germline V gene encodes CDR1 MGHRA and CDR2 YSYEKL. This CDR3 spans 17 amino acids.

The chain joins TRBV5-6 to TRBJ1-6; 9 bases line up with TRBD1. CDR1 and CDR2 (germline): SGHDT, YYEEEE. This CDR3 contains 15 residues. J was trimmed by 7 bases and V by 3 bases; bases with no gene match: 5. The DNA of the CDR3 is TGTGCCAGCAGCTCCGGGACAGGGATGAATTCACCCCTCCACTTT. This translates into CASSSGTGMNSPLHF.

The chain combines TRBV6-2 or TRBV6-3 with TRBJ1-2; 12 bases line up with TRBD1. This CDR3 region has 15 residues. Unmatched junction bases numbered 4, after V lost 0 bases and J lost 8 bases. The germline CDR1 and CDR2 sequences are MNHEY and SVGEGT. For the CDR3, the DNA is TGTGCCAGCAGTTACTCGGGACAGGGGGCTAAGGGCTACACCTTC. Its translation is CASSYSGQGAKGYTF.

This clone was observed a handful of times. The rearrangement links TRBV30 to TRBJ1-1; 7 nucleotides align to TRBD1. Germline V CDR1 and CDR2: GTSNPN, SVGIG (reference sequence). The CDR3 has 13 amino acids. The junction had 4 bases not matched to a gene; V was cut back by 3 bases and J by 3 bases. The CDR3 bases are TGTGCCTGGAGGGACGGACAGGACACTGAAGCTTTCTTT. This sequence encodes CAWRDGQDTEAFF.

The rearrangement links TRBV3-1 (or the pseudogene TRBV3-2) to TRBJ1-3; D unresolved. Germline CDR1 LGHDT, CDR2 YNNKEL (reference sequence). V lost 0 bases and J lost 4, with 10 bases in between. The CDR3 consists of 15 residues. The CDR3: CASSQDSRRGNTIYF. CDR3 sequence (DNA): TGTGCCAGCAGCCAAGATAGTCGGAGGGGAAACACCATATATTTT.

J is TRBJ2-6 and V is TRBV7-9, with D possibly being TRBD1 (6 bases). Germline assignment: CDR1 SEHNR and CDR2 FQNEAQ (reference sequence). The CDR3 is 15 amino acids. Trimming left V 5 bases short and J 7 bases short, with 15 bases between. This CDR3 reads CASSVTRGNANVLTF. The CDR3 DNA reads as TGTGCCAGCAGCGTAACCAGGGGAAATGCCAACGTCCTGACTTTC.

The chain couples TRBV18 to TRBJ2-6; D ambiguous. V was clipped by 0 bases and J by 0 bases, with 6 bases between them. This CDR3 is 16 amino acids long. Germline CDR1 reads KGHSH; CDR2 reads LQKENI. The CDR3 nucleotides are TGTGCCAGCTCACCACCGTACGGCTCTGGGGCCAACGTCCTGACTTTC. This translates into CASSPPYGSGANVLTF.

The chain has TRBV5-4 and TRBJ2-1; the D gene is possibly TRBD2 (5 bases). CDR3 length: 13 residues. CDR1 SGHNT and CDR2 YYREEE come from the germline V gene (reference sequence). V was pared by 4 bases and J by 2 bases, with 7 bases between. The CDR3 sequence: CASSTGTYNEQFF. The CDR3 DNA follows: TGTGCCAGCAGCACGGGAACCTACAATGAGCAGTTCTTC.

A few counts support this clone. The gene calls are TRBV11-2 and TRBJ1-2; tentatively, D is TRBD1 (5 bases). This CDR3 region has 14 residues. Germline V lookup: CDR1 SGHAT, CDR2 FQNNGV. V lost 3 bases and J 6 bases, leaving 14 bases between the germline ends. The CDR3 is CASSFTAIRDGYTF. The CDR3, as DNA: TGTGCCAGCAGCTTTACGGCCATCAGGGATGGCTACACCTTC.

J is TRBJ2-1 and V is TRBV4-1, with 9 bases fitting TRBD1. The length of the CDR3 is 17 residues. V lost 4 bases, J lost 1 base, and 8 bases stayed unmatched. Germline CDR1 is MGHRA and CDR2 is YSYEKL. This chain's CDR3 is CASSRGGGTGSYNEQFF. In DNA form, the CDR3 reads TGCGCCAGCAGCCGCGGGGGAGGGACAGGGTCCTACAATGAGCAGTTCTTC.